This T cell receptor beta chain is from a study of long-term antiretroviral therapy in people with HIV. Notes on this clone: Its antigen is unknown.

Whole-study results and caveats: CDR3 length ranges were narrower in HIV repertoires than in controls. All time points showed a repertoire dominated by clones expanded before ART.

Before they underwent DNA extraction, samples held 1-10 million cryopreserved PBMC. It was version v3.0 of the immunoSEQ assay that was run at survey level. Profiled with immunoSEQ multiplex PCR; TCRdb holds only in-frame clones, not every one. Here the sample spans tens of thousands of clones, more than 80% being singletons. The CDR3 runs 13 residues. Trimming cost V 11 bases and J 1 base; bases outside gene matches: 6. Germline CDR1 is SNHLY and CDR2 is FYNNEI. The V call is TRBV2, the J call TRBJ1-1, with 8 bases fitting TRBD1. The material was unsorted PBMCs, obtained 3.1 years after starting antiretroviral therapy. The sequence was collected from a woman aged 45-65 years with HIV. The DNA of the CDR3 is TGTGCCTGCTGTGGGACAGGGAACACTGAAGCTTTCTTT. Its protein product is CACCGTGNTEAFF.